The 21 T cell receptor beta chains presented below share a single source sample, sequenced in a study of T cell responses to AZD1222 COVID-19 vaccine. Clones were read by immunoSEQ multiplex PCR, and TCRdb kept only the in-frame ones, dropping some. This table has around 110,000 clones, almost 95% appearing once. This material consisted of peripheral blood, taken on day 0 of AZD1222 vaccination. Source of these receptors: an adult in good health.

V and J are TRBV3-1 (or the pseudogene TRBV3-2) and TRBJ2-5; 7 bases are shared with TRBD1. Trimming took 2 bases from V and 0 from J; bases not matched to a gene: 6. The CDR3 is 16 residues long. The V gene's germline CDR1 is LGHDT and CDR2 YNNKEL (reference sequence). DNA of the CDR3: TGTGCCAGCAGCCAATCGGGACAGTCGTACCAAGAGACCCAGTACTTC. Its translation: CASSQSGQSYQETQYF.

V is TRBV30 and J is TRBJ1-2, with D possibly matching TRBD1 (6 bases). CDR3 size: 12 residues. V gave up 2 bases and J gave up 8 bases, with 12 bases separating them. Per germline, CDR1 GTSNPN and CDR2 SVGIG (reference sequence). This CDR3 reads CAWSPSDRGYTF. DNA for the CDR3: TGTGCCTGGAGTCCTTCGGACAGAGGCTACACCTTC.

The gene calls are TRBV6-5 and TRBJ1-2, with D uncertain. Trimming took 7 bases from V and 8 from J, leaving 14 bases between them. Germline loops: CDR1 MNHEY, CDR2 SVGAGI. The CDR3 has 12 residues. The CDR3 nucleotides read TGTGCCAGCAACCGGCAGATTAGCGGCTACACCTTC. Translated, it gives CASNRQISGYTF.

The chain uses TRBV30 and TRBJ1-4; a possible D gene is TRBD1 (5 bases). This CDR3 contains 14 residues. The V end lost 4 bases, the J end lost 4 bases, and 13 bases lay between the germline ends. Germline values: CDR1 GTSNPN, CDR2 SVGIG (reference sequence). The CDR3 bases are TGTGCCTGGACCCCCGGGACCAATAATGAAAAACTGTTTTTT. This encodes CAWTPGTNNEKLFF. The full variable domain, completed using reference TRBV30 and TRBJ1-4, is SQTIHQWPATLVQPVGSPLSLECTVEGTSNPNLYWYRQAAGRGLQLLFYSVGIGQISSEVPQNLSASRPQDRQFILSSKKLLLSDSGFYLCAWTPGTNNEKLFFGSGTQLSVL.

The chain employs TRBV25-1 and TRBJ1-3; weak D call: TRBD1 (5 bases). The length of the CDR3 is 16 residues. Germline V gives CDR1 MGHDK, CDR2 SYGVNS. Trimming shortened V by 3 bases and J by 4 bases, and 16 bases separated the two germline ends. The CDR3 sequence is CASSDGRQSWGNTIYF. In DNA, the CDR3 is TGTGCCAGCAGTGATGGTAGACAGTCGTGGGGAAACACCATATATTTT.

This chain connects TRBV5-6 to TRBJ2-7; 9 bases match TRBD1. This CDR3 comprises 14 residues. With 4 bases clipped from V and 4 bases from J, the junction kept 6 bases outside the gene matches. Per germline, CDR1 SGHDT and CDR2 YYEEEE. The CDR3 DNA reads as TGTGCCAGCAGCCCATTCGGACAGGGGTACGAGCAGTACGTC. It encodes CASSPFGQGYEQYV.

This chain connects TRBV2 to TRBJ1-5; D gene ambiguous. Germline CDR1 SNHLY, CDR2 FYNNEI. This CDR3 has 14 residues. Trimming cost V 4 bases and J 1 base, with 8 bases left between them. The CDR3 coding sequence is TGTGCCAGCAGTGGGGCCGGGAGCAATCAGCCCCAGCATTTT. Translated: CASSGAGSNQPQHF.

The chain joins TRBV15 to TRBJ2-3; 8 bases agree with TRBD1. V gave up 0 bases and J gave up 4 bases; unmatched junction bases: 3. The CDR3 sequence is 15 residues long. Germline-derived CDR1 and CDR2 are LNHNV and YYDKDF (reference sequence). The CDR3 DNA reads as TGTGCCACCAGCAGAGATGGACAGGGCGCAGATACGCAGTATTTT. Translating gives CATSRDGQGADTQYF.

V is TRBV30 and J is TRBJ1-1; D gene uncertain. The V gene's germline CDR1 is GTSNPN and CDR2 SVGIG (reference sequence). The CDR3 loop spans 11 amino acids. The V end was cut by 2 bases, the J end by 6 bases, with 7 bases between. Here the CDR3 reads CAWSTVAEAFF. CDR3 DNA: TGTGCCTGGAGTACGGTGGCTGAAGCTTTCTTT. Full variable domain (rest looked up from reference TRBV30 and TRBJ1-1): SQTIHQWPATLVQPVGSPLSLECTVEGTSNPNLYWYRQAAGRGLQLLFYSVGIGQISSEVPQNLSASRPQDRQFILSSKKLLLSDSGFYLCAWSTVAEAFFGQGTRLTVV.

The chain links TRBV4-1 to TRBJ1-1; 9 nucleotides align to TRBD1. J was trimmed by 6 bases and V by 0 bases; bases with no gene match: 8. Germline loops: CDR1 MGHRA, CDR2 YSYEKL. The length of the CDR3 is 16 residues. CDR3 sequence: CASSQENRGLKAEAFF. The CDR3 region has the DNA TGCGCCAGCAGCCAAGAGAACAGGGGGCTGAAAGCTGAAGCTTTCTTT.

The V call is TRBV28, the J call TRBJ1-1; TRBD1 might be the D (5 bases). The V end lost 7 bases, the J end lost 2 bases, and 11 bases lay between the germline ends. Germline CDR1 MDHEN, CDR2 SYDVKM. The CDR3 is made up of 13 amino acids. This CDR3 is CASNLGLNTEAFF. The CDR3 bases are TGTGCCAGCAATTTGGGACTCAACACTGAAGCTTTCTTT. The full variable domain, in which reference TRBV28 and TRBJ1-1 provide the parts outside the CDR3, is DVKVTQSSRYLVKRTGEKVFLECVQDMDHENMFWYRQDPGLGLRLIYFSYDVKMKEKGDIPEGYSVSREKKERFSLILESASTNQTSMYLCASNLGLNTEAFFGQGTRLTVV.

This clone was seen just once. This chain links TRBV5-4 with TRBJ2-2; TRBD2 matches 13 bases. The CDR3 has 17 amino acids. CDR1 and CDR2 from the germline V gene are SGHNT and YYREEE (reference sequence). Trimming took 3 bases from V and 3 from J; bases not matched to a gene: 5. The CDR3 region is CASSSTTSGRHTGELFF. CDR3 bases: TGTGCCAGCAGCTCCACGACTAGCGGGAGGCACACCGGGGAGCTGTTTTTT.

V usage is TRBV5-1 and J usage is TRBJ2-3, with 13 positions matching TRBD2. The CDR3 has 16 residues. Germline V gene sequence: CDR1 SGHRS, CDR2 YFSETQ. Losses at the gene ends were 3 bases for V and 4 bases for J; bases not matched to a gene: 5. Written as DNA, the CDR3 is TGCGCCAGCAGCTCCGGGACTAGCGGGACCTCAGATACGCAGTATTTT. It codes for CASSSGTSGTSDTQYF.

V gene TRBV7-8 combines with J gene TRBJ2-5, with TRBD1 matching over 7 bases. In germline, CDR1 is SGHVS, CDR2 FQNEAQ. This CDR3 is 16 amino acids long. V lost 5 bases and J lost 4; bases outside the gene matches: 13. The CDR3 DNA sequence: TGTGCCAGCAGCCGACAGGGCCATGGGGGCCTAGAGACCCAGTACTTC. Translating gives CASSRQGHGGLETQYF.

This chain links TRBV7-9 with TRBJ2-3, with D uncertain. The CDR3 has 11 residues. Germline V gene lookup returns CDR1 SEHNR and CDR2 FQNEAQ (reference sequence). Trimming left V 3 bases short and J 5 bases short, with 3 bases between. In DNA form, the CDR3 reads TGTGCCAGCAGCTTCGAAGATACGCAGTATTTT. Translation: CASSFEDTQYF. The complete variable domain, with remaining parts taken from reference TRBV7-9 and TRBJ2-3, reads DTGVSQNPRHKITKRGQNVTFRCDPISEHNRLYWYRQTLGQGPEFLTYFQNEAQLEKSRLLSDRFSAERPKGSFSTLEIQRTEQGDSAMYLCASSFEDTQYFGPGTRLTVL.

J is TRBJ1-3 and V is TRBV4-3, with a weak D call TRBD1 (5 bases). V lost 8 bases, J lost 4 bases, and 12 bases lay in between. The CDR3 extends over 13 amino acids. Germline lookup yields CDR1 LGHNA and CDR2 YSLEER. The CDR3, as DNA: TGCGCCAGCGGGGGGGTCGTCGGAAACACCATATATTTT. Protein: CASGGVVGNTIYF.

V and J are TRBV19 and TRBJ2-3; 13 nucleotides line up with TRBD2. Germline CDR1 reads LNHDA; CDR2 reads SQIVND (reference sequence). V trimming: 5 bases; J trimming: 0 bases; junction bases outside the gene matches: 14. The CDR3 has 20 amino acids. The CDR3 DNA sequence: TGTGCCAGTAGTGTTTACTCTCCGGGACTAGCGGGGACTAGCACAGATACGCAGTATTTT. It codes for CASSVYSPGLAGTSTDTQYF.

This clone has a single count. This chain joins TRBV3-1 (or the pseudogene TRBV3-2) and TRBJ2-1; tentative D call: TRBD2 (5 bases). The CDR3 length is 17 residues. V was shortened by 0 bases and J by 6 bases, with 18 bases between the two germline ends. CDR1 and CDR2 (germline): LGHDT, YNNKEL (reference sequence). Here the CDR3 reads CASSQDMGAGSRNEQFF. CDR3 bases: TGTGCCAGCAGCCAAGATATGGGAGCTGGTTCTCGCAATGAGCAGTTCTTC.

This clone was recorded a few times. The chain combines TRBV4-1 with TRBJ1-2, with D maybe TRBD1 (5 bases). From germline, CDR1 is MGHRA and CDR2 YSYEKL. Trimming removed 3 bases from V and 7 bases from J, with 9 bases in between. The CDR3 has 12 amino acids. This CDR3 is CASSHRGGGYTF. In nucleotides, the CDR3 is TGCGCCAGCAGCCATAGGGGAGGTGGCTACACCTTC.

This sequence joins TRBV11-2 and TRBJ1-2; no definite D call. The CDR3 is made up of 17 amino acids. Trimming removed 5 bases at V and 1 base at J, with 20 bases between. Per germline, CDR1 SGHAT and CDR2 FQNNGV. In nucleotides, the CDR3 is TGTGCCAGCAGCCCGAGGACCGCAGGATACTATAACTATGGCTACACCTTC. Its translation: CASSPRTAGYYNYGYTF.

This clone was counted a few times. The same CDR3 also results from other DNA sequences found in this sample. The gene calls are TRBV7-9 and TRBJ2-2, with 10 bases identical to TRBD1. The ends lost 5 bases at V and 5 bases at J; junction bases unmatched: 8. Germline V CDR1 and CDR2: SEHNR, FQNEAQ (reference sequence). CDR3 length: 16 residues. The CDR3, as DNA: TGTGCCAGCAGCCCCTGGGGACAGGGGCGGACCGGGGAGCTGTTTTTT. It codes for CASSPWGQGRTGELFF. The full variable domain, in which reference TRBV7-9 and TRBJ2-2 provide the parts outside the CDR3, is DTGVSQNPRHKITKRGQNVTFRCDPISEHNRLYWYRQTLGQGPEFLTYFQNEAQLEKSRLLSDRFSAERPKGSFSTLEIQRTEQGDSAMYLCASSPWGQGRTGELFFGEGSRLTVL.